This T cell receptor (beta chain) was retrieved from a study of OX40 agonist ivuxolimab in advanced cancers. Study-level information: Having had anti-PD-1, anti-PD-L1 or anti-CTLA-4 therapy before was allowed, and about 42% had some. Three patients responded partially, comprising one with hepatocellular carcinoma and two with cutaneous melanoma.

Comment on this clone: No antigen is known for it.

Germline V gene lookup returns CDR1 SNHLY and CDR2 FYNNEI. Trimming at V came to 5 bases and at J to 0 bases, leaving 2 bases not matched to a gene. The CDR3 runs 15 residues. TCRdb keeps only in-frame clones here, not all; method: immunoSEQ multiplex PCR. This sample has 20,000 or so clones; about 80% occur once, and the top ten carry 30%. Study observations and caveats: In general, CD8+ T cells held more expanded clones than CD4+ did, on average. Clones of CD4+ and CD8+ blood T cells grew by week 6 at doses of 0.1 to 3.0 mg/kg.

This clonotype was obtained from an adult with an advanced solid tumor such as melanoma, head and neck, liver or kidney cancer. The chain has TRBV2 and TRBJ2-5; 11 bases match TRBD2. Sequenced here: CD4+ or CD8+ T cells sorted from blood, sampled in a trial of the OX40 agonist ivuxolimab. CDR3 sequence (DNA): TGTGCCAGCAGTCCTAGCGGGGGGAACCAAGAGACCCAGTACTTC. Protein sequence: CASSPSGGNQETQYF.